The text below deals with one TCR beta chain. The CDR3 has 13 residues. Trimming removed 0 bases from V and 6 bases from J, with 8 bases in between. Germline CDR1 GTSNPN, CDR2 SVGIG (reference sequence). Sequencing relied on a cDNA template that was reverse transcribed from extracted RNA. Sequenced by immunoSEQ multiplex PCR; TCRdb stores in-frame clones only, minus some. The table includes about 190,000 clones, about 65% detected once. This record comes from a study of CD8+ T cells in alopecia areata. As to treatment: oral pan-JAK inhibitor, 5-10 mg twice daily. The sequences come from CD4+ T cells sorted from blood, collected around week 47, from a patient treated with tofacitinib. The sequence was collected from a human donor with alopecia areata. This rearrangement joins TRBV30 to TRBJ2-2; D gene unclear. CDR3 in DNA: TGTGCCTGGAGTGTATCCCTTTCCGGGGAGCTGTTTTTT. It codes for CAWSVSLSGELFF.